The 9 T cell receptor beta chains listed next were all sequenced from one sample in a study of early T cells in non-severe SARS-CoV-2 infection. One entry per CDR3 protein, called by TCRdb with MiXCR from the 5' RACE reads. There are 35,000 to 40,000 distinct CDR3 sequences in the sample; 8.5% to 10% occur only once, and around 12% lies in the top ten. Sequenced material: whole blood. The receptor set was obtained from an adult who was a healthcare worker with PCR-confirmed SARS-CoV-2 infection or an uninfected control (not recorded which).

The chain is built from TRBV18 and TRBJ1-1, with unresolved D. V was clipped by 6 bases and J by 0 bases, with 11 bases between them. Germline CDR1 KGHSH, CDR2 LQKENI. The CDR3 spans 14 residues. The CDR3 here is CASSPLGVNTEAFF. For the CDR3, the DNA is TGTGCCAGCTCGCCCCTGGGAGTGAACACTGAAGCTTTCTTT.

Concerning this clonotype itself: A much larger clone is a single base away; this may be a read error. The chain recombines TRBV11-3 with TRBJ2-7; tentatively, D is TRBD2 (6 bases). Germline CDR1 is SGHNT and CDR2 is YENEEA. This CDR3 is 13 amino acids long. CDR3 sequence (DNA): TGTGCCAGGAGCTTAGAGGCGGGGTACGAGCAGTACTTC. This encodes CARSLEAGYEQYF. The entire variable domain, with the rest obtained from reference TRBV11-3 and TRBJ2-7, is as follows: EAGVVQSPRYKIIEKKQPVAFWCNPISGHNTLYWYLQNLGQGPELLIRYENEEAVDDSQLPKDRFSAERLKGVDSTLKIQPAELGDSAVYLCARSLEAGYEQYFGPGTRLTVT.

The CDR3 region is CASSSYGERGGSYEQYF. CDR3 nucleotide sequence: TGTGCCAGCAGCTCCTACGGGGAGCGGGGGGGCTCCTACGAGCAGTACTTC. This chain uses TRBV11-2 with TRBJ2-7, with TRBD2 identical over 10 bases. This CDR3 has 17 amino acids. V was clipped by 4 bases and J by 0 bases; unmatched bases: 9. From germline, CDR1 is SGHAT and CDR2 FQNNGV.

This clonotype appeared many times. V usage is TRBV7-2 and J usage is TRBJ2-7; D is uncertain. Germline V lookup: CDR1 SGHTA, CDR2 FQGNSA. The CDR3 totals 12 residues. Trimming took off 6 bases at V and 4 bases at J, with 10 bases between the two ends. Here the CDR3 reads CASSQSPYEQYF. As DNA, the CDR3 is TGTGCCAGCAGTCAGTCGCCGTACGAGCAGTACTTC.

A remark on this clonotype: Sequence at one end of the junction differs from germline and may be a read error. The chain uses TRBV2 and TRBJ2-7; D is tentatively TRBD1 or TRBD2 (5 bases each). The CDR3 extends over 11 amino acids. Germline V gene data show CDR1 as SNHLY and CDR2 as FYNNEI. CDR3 nucleotides: TGTGCCAGCAGTGGAGGGACCAATCCGGACTTC. Translating it yields CASSGGTNPDF.

This clonotype was detected ten times or more. The chain recombines TRBV7-8 with TRBJ1-2; 9 nucleotides line up with TRBD1. Germline V gene lookup returns CDR1 SGHVS and CDR2 FQNEAQ. This CDR3 region has 14 residues. J was trimmed by 4 bases and V by 5 bases; bases with no gene match: 5. CDR3 in amino acids: CASSQGQGFYGYTF. CDR3 coding DNA: TGTGCCAGCAGCCAGGGACAGGGATTCTATGGCTACACCTTC.

The chain employs TRBV29-1 and TRBJ1-1; possibly TRBD1 for D (5 bases). V lost 8 bases to trimming and J lost 1 base, with 11 bases between them. Per germline, CDR1 SQVTM and CDR2 ANQGSEA. This CDR3 is 12 amino acids long. The DNA of the CDR3 is TGCAGCTCCTACCAGGGGAACACTGAAGCTTTCTTT. It translates to CSSYQGNTEAFF.

Many counts were recorded for this clonotype. The rearrangement links TRBV4-3 to TRBJ1-2; D ambiguous. V was trimmed by 1 base and J by 5 bases, leaving 11 bases between them. Germline V gives CDR1 LGHNA, CDR2 YSLEER. CDR3 length: 14 residues. The CDR3, as DNA: TGCGCCAGCAGCCAAGGGGCGGCTGATTATGGCTACACCTTC. The encoded protein is CASSQGAADYGYTF.

This clonotype was detected a few times. This rearrangement joins TRBV29-1 to TRBJ1-1, with D uncertain. This CDR3 is built from 11 residues. Germline CDR1 and CDR2: SQVTM and ANQGSEA. The V and J ends lost 4 bases and 1 base respectively, with 4 bases between them. CDR3 DNA: TGCAGCGTTGGGACGAACACTGAAGCTTTCTTT. Amino acids: CSVGTNTEAFF.